This TCR beta chain originates from a study of blood T cell repertoires in COVID-19 (dated by TCRdb to 2019 to 2021). Regarding the study in general: Collaborator samples came from the United States, Italy and Spain and covered acute and convalescent phases of COVID-19. The prospective study material was composed of cDNA or gDNA derived from T cells, B-cell-depleted T cells, or PBMCs. Deeply sampled blood TCRbeta repertoires from subjects exposed to, actively infected with, or recovered from COVID-19 were included in the dataset. The repertoires were released in a freely available public database meant as a resource for research on the immune response to SARS-CoV-2. The samples were drawn from two sources: the first 160 participants of the ongoing ImmuneRACE study, and 1,254 subjects contributed by 6 global collaborators. The sample metadata nearly always contained a de-identified subject ID, COVID-19 status, age in years and sex. Where available, HLA class I and class II types were obtained from metadata supplied by the sample provider rather than from assay-based typing. Study-wide findings and limitations: How much clinical and demographic metadata was included differed by source and by participant, and the metadata was provided uncurated.

The CDR3 runs 11 residues from the cysteine to the phenylalanine. The CDR3 DNA has 33 bases and is translated from base 1. The junction shows trimming of 7 bases on V and 7 bases on J, plus 7 bases between the germline ends. TCRbeta CDR3 regions were amplified from genomic DNA by means of the immunoSEQ Assay, a bias-controlled multiplex PCR. The paper's data handling went like this. The number of nucleated cells in each sample was estimated from the amplification of reference gene primers within the assay. To quantify the absolute abundance of each unique TCRbeta CDR3 rearrangement, sequence reads were collapsed and filtered. Productive Simpson clonality was computed per sample as the square root of Simpson's diversity index over productive rearrangements. TCRdb limited this immuneACCESS table to in-frame rearrangements with V and J called. A share of clones is missing; checked studies link under half to unresolved V genes, and the rest is unexplained. D and trimming come from the DNA, and the V and J calls and clone size come from that table. A total of about 270,000 clones appear in this sample, 86% of them only once. The top ten clones comprise over 8% of the sample.

Each collaborating institution followed its own protocols to collect whole blood in K2EDTA tubes. For TCRbeta analysis, collaborator samples were shipped as frozen whole blood, as isolated PBMCs, or as DNA extracted from either sample type. Of note for this clone: Its recognized antigen is unknown. No much larger clonotype is one base removed from it; base qualities were not supplied.

The receptor comes from a man aged 35 to 55 with active or convalescent COVID-19. The rearranged chain carries TRBV12-3 or TRBV12-4 and TRBJ2-2, with the D gene call left open. The source material was peripheral blood. Here is the DNA: TGTGCCAGCATGGAGTTCGGGGAGCTGTTTTTT. Its translation is CASMEFGELFF.